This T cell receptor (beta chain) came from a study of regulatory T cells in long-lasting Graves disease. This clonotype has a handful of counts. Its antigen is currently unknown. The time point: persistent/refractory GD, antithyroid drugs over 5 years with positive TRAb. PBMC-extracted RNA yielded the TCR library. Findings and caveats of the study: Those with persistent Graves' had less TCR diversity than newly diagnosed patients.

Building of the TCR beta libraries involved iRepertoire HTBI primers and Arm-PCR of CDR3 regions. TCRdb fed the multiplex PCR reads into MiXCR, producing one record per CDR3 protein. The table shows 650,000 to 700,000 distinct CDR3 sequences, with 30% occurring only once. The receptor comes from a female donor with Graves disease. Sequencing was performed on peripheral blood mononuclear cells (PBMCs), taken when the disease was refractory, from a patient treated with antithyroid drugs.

In DNA form, the CDR3 reads TGTGCTAGTGGTTTGGTAGAGGGACGCAATTCACCCCTCCACTTT. Amino acids: CASGLVEGRNSPLHF. The chain has TRBV12-5 and TRBJ1-6, with D possibly being TRBD1 (5 bases). The germline gives CDR1 LGHNT, CDR2 FRNRAP. V lost 0 bases and J lost 7, with 10 bases in between. The CDR3 extends over 15 amino acids.